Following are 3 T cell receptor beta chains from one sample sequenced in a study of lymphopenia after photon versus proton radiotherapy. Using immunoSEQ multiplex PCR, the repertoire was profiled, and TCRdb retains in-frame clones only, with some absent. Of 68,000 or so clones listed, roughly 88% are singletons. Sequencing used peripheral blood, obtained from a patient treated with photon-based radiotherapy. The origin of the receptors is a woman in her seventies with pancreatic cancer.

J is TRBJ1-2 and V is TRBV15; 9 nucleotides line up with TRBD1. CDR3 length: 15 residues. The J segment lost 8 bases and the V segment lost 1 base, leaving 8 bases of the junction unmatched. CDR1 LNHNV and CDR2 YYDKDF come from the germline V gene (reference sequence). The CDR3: CATSRVAGQGGGYTF. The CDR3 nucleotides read TGTGCCACCAGCAGAGTGGCGGGACAGGGAGGCGGCTACACCTTC. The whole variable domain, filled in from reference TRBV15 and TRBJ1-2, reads DAMVIQNPRYQVTQFGKPVTLSCSQTLNHNVMYWYQQKSSQAPKLLFHYYDKDFNNEADTPDNFQSRRPNTSFCFLDIRSPGLGDTAMYLCATSRVAGQGGGYTFGSGTRLTVV.

CDR3 nucleotide sequence: TGTGCCAGCAGCTTAGTCCCAGCGGGGGAAGGGAGAGAGCAGTACTTC. Translating gives CASSLVPAGEGREQYF. The J gene is TRBJ2-7, the V gene TRBV7-6; TRBD2 matches 8 bases. CDR1 and CDR2 (germline): SGHVS, FNYEAQ. This CDR3 is built from 16 residues. The junction had 12 bases not matched to a gene; V was cut back by 1 base and J by 7 bases.

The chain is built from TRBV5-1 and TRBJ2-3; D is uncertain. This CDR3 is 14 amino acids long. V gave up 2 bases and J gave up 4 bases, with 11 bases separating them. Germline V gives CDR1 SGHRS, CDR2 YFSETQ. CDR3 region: CASSFGQAADTQYF. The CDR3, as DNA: TGCGCCAGCAGCTTTGGGCAGGCCGCAGATACGCAGTATTTT.